The 18 T cell receptor beta chains given below trace back to one sample, sequenced in a study of shared clonotypes between healthy human individuals. Only in-frame clones appear in the TCRdb table, and some are missing; sequencing was by immunoSEQ multiplex PCR. The sample yields about 1 million clones, around 76% seen once. Source material: memory CD4+ T cells sorted from blood. Regarding subset: CD45RA-negative fraction. These receptors were taken from a man between 18 and 29 years old in good health.

The chain is built from TRBV25-1 and TRBJ2-5, with TRBD2 matching 10 bases. The CDR3 contains 18 residues. Germline CDR1 reads MGHDK; CDR2 reads SYGVNS. The V gene end was trimmed by 5 bases and the J gene end by 5 bases; junction bases not matched to a gene: 17. The CDR3 bases are TGTGCCAGCAGTCGAAGCACGGCTAGCGGGGGTCTCGGGGAGACCCAGTACTTC. The encoded protein is CASSRSTASGGLGETQYF.

The chain combines TRBV28 with TRBJ1-1; D is uncertain. CDR1 and CDR2 (germline): MDHEN, SYDVKM. V lost 4 bases, J lost 0 bases, and 9 bases lay in between. The CDR3 has 14 residues. The CDR3 reads CASSSPHMNTEAFF. The DNA for the CDR3 is TGTGCCAGCAGTTCCCCTCATATGAACACTGAAGCTTTCTTT.

DNA for the CDR3: TGTGCCATCAGTGAGTCGGGAATAGCGGGAGCCGAGCAGTACTTC. This codes for CAISESGIAGAEQYF. This chain uses TRBV10-3 with TRBJ2-7; 9 bases fit TRBD2. J gave up 6 bases and V 0 bases, and 6 bases lay outside the gene matches. This CDR3 spans 15 amino acids. The germline V gene has CDR1 ENHRY and CDR2 SYGVKD.

The CDR3 region is CASRGVAGAQETQYF. Written as DNA, the CDR3 is TGCGCCAGCAGGGGAGTGGCAGGGGCCCAAGAGACCCAGTACTTC. The chain recombines TRBV5-1 with TRBJ2-5; D is perhaps TRBD1 (6 bases). Per germline, CDR1 SGHRS and CDR2 YFSETQ. The CDR3 length is 15 residues. V gave up 5 bases and J gave up 1 base, with 15 bases separating them.

This clone has just a few counts. The chain employs TRBV6-6 and TRBJ2-3; D is possibly TRBD2 (6 bases). This CDR3 is built from 16 residues. Germline lookup yields CDR1 MNHNY and CDR2 SVGAGI (reference sequence). V dropped 5 bases and J dropped 4 bases, with 19 bases sitting between them. This CDR3 is CASSPRDSGRADTQYF. The CDR3 DNA sequence: TGTGCCAGCAGTCCCCGGGACTCTGGGCGAGCAGATACGCAGTATTTT.

This chain connects TRBV7-2 to TRBJ1-1; 7 bases fit TRBD1. The CDR3 length is 13 residues. Germline CDR1 reads SGHTA; CDR2 reads FQGNSA. V trimming: 5 bases; J trimming: 4 bases; junction bases outside the gene matches: 4. Here the CDR3 DNA reads TGTGCCAGCAGCAGACAGGGCGGCACTGAAGCTTTCTTT. Amino acids: CASSRQGGTEAFF.

This rearrangement joins TRBV15 to TRBJ1-1; D not certain. The CDR3 has 13 amino acids. Germline-derived CDR1 and CDR2 are LNHNV and YYDKDF (reference sequence). V was pared by 5 bases and J by 1 base, with 8 bases between. The CDR3 nucleotides are TGTGCCACCAGCCTACAGAGGAACACTGAAGCTTTCTTT. Its translation is CATSLQRNTEAFF.

The chain couples TRBV11-2 to TRBJ2-3; TRBD1 matches 10 bases. Germline assignment: CDR1 SGHAT and CDR2 FQNNGV. The trim removed 3 bases at V and 3 bases at J, leaving 9 bases unmatched. CDR3 length: 17 residues. CDR3 sequence: CASSFGLPGQGTDTQYF. The CDR3 bases are TGTGCCAGCAGCTTTGGATTACCGGGACAGGGGACAGATACGCAGTATTTT.

The CDR3, as DNA: TGTGCCTGGAGTCTGGACATGAGCTACGAGCAGTACTTC. Protein: CAWSLDMSYEQYF. V usage is TRBV30 and J usage is TRBJ2-7; tentatively, D is TRBD1 (5 bases). CDR1 is GTSNPN, CDR2 SVGIG, per germline (reference sequence). The CDR3 is made up of 13 amino acids. Deletions cut 2 bases from V and 3 bases from J, with 11 bases between.

This chain uses TRBV12-5 with TRBJ2-5; D is ambiguous. The J call may be incorrect, as the DNA end agrees better with TRBJ2-7. The CDR3 totals 11 residues. Germline CDR1 LGHNT, CDR2 FRNRAP. In DNA, the CDR3 is TGTGCTAGTGGTCCCCCGGACGAGCAGTACTTC. It codes for CASGPPDEQYF.

The rearrangement uses TRBV18 and TRBJ2-7, with 7 bases fitting TRBD1. The CDR3 is made up of 14 amino acids. With V trimmed by 5 bases and J by 0 bases, 4 bases remained unmatched. Germline CDR1 KGHSH, CDR2 LQKENI. CDR3 nucleotide sequence: TGTGCCAGCTCAGGACAGGAGAGCTCCTACGAGCAGTACTTC. Its protein is CASSGQESSYEQYF.

The chain combines TRBV29-1 with TRBJ1-5; D remains ambiguous. This CDR3 has 14 amino acids. CDR1 and CDR2 (germline): SQVTM, ANQGSEA. Trimming shortened V by 6 bases and J by 4 bases, and 16 bases separated the two germline ends. The CDR3 sequence: CSVFTPDQNQPQHF. In DNA, the CDR3 is TGCAGCGTCTTTACGCCCGACCAAAATCAGCCCCAGCATTTT.

This clone was found once. J is TRBJ2-2 and V is TRBV7-2; maybe TRBD2 (5 bases). The V end was cut by 5 bases, the J end by 1 base, with 11 bases between. The CDR3 length is 15 residues. Germline V lookup: CDR1 SGHTA, CDR2 FQGNSA. CDR3 in DNA: TGTGCCAGCAGCCCCCAGGCGGGGAACACCGGGGAGCTGTTTTTT. It encodes CASSPQAGNTGELFF.

The chain combines TRBV30 with TRBJ2-5; 8 positions match TRBD2. Per germline, CDR1 GTSNPN and CDR2 SVGIG (reference sequence). V dropped 2 bases and J dropped 1; count of bases not matched to a gene: 12. This CDR3 has 17 residues. Here the CDR3 reads CAWSKSRLALTQETQYF. As DNA, the CDR3 is TGTGCCTGGAGTAAGTCCCGACTAGCGCTTACCCAAGAGACCCAGTACTTC.

The chain couples TRBV29-1 to TRBJ1-2; D unclear. In germline, CDR1 is SQVTM, CDR2 ANQGSEA. Trimming cost V 6 bases and J 4 bases, with 12 bases left between them. The length of the CDR3 is 12 residues. The CDR3, as DNA: TGCAGCGTGGAAAGCTCGACCTATGGCTACACCTTC. Translation: CSVESSTYGYTF.

This clone was seen once. The chain has TRBV30 and TRBJ2-7, with D perhaps matching TRBD1 (6 bases). Germline CDR1 GTSNPN, CDR2 SVGIG (reference sequence). The length of the CDR3 is 13 residues. Deletions cut 1 base from V and 5 bases from J, with 12 bases between. This CDR3 is CAWSGAGDNEQYF. The CDR3 DNA reads TGTGCCTGGAGTGGTGCAGGGGATAACGAGCAGTACTTC.

This clone showed up just once. The V gene is TRBV27, the J gene TRBJ2-5, with 11 nucleotides matching TRBD2. Germline values: CDR1 MNHEY, CDR2 SMNVEV (reference sequence). Trimming took 4 bases from V and 6 from J; bases not matched to a gene: 7. CDR3 length: 15 amino acids. For the CDR3, the DNA is TGTGCCAGCAGTTCGCTAGCGGGGGGTACGAAGACCCAGTACTTC. Its protein product is CASSSLAGGTKTQYF.

V is TRBV5-1 and J is TRBJ2-7; TRBD1 agrees at 12 bases. This CDR3 has 16 amino acids. Germline CDR1 is SGHRS and CDR2 is YFSETQ. V lost 0 bases and J lost 7; bases outside the gene matches: 8. In DNA form, the CDR3 reads TGCGCCAGCAGCTTGGGCCCGGGACAGGGGGCAGGGGAGCAGTACTTC. It translates to CASSLGPGQGAGEQYF.